This T cell receptor (beta chain) comes out of a study of HIV-infected patients and healthy controls. General study results and limits: Compared with untreated HIV+ repertoires, healthy controls showed roughly threefold more distinct CDR3s and higher Shannon diversity.

Germline V CDR1 and CDR2: MNHEY, SMNVEV (reference sequence). Trimming removed 0 bases at V and 1 base at J, with 7 bases between. The CDR3 has 14 residues. Details on this clonotype: Its antigen is not identified.

The repertoire came from unfractionated whole blood and reflected all unsorted peripheral T cells. Peripheral blood, around 2.5 ml, was drawn for RNA extraction. Alpha and beta constant-region primers primed reverse transcription of 400 to 650 ng RNA. Each of the alpha and beta chains got its own library through chain-specific third strand synthesis with indices. Priming off the SP2 site generated the second strand. MiXCR, applied by TCRdb to the 5' RACE reads, yields one record per CDR3 protein. The data hold roughly 10,000 distinct CDR3 sequences, with approximately 8% observed a single time. The sample was blood. This clonotype originated in an adult in good health. The V and J genes are TRBV27 and TRBJ2-7; D is unclear. The CDR3 bases are TGTGCCAGCAGTTTATCCGACGGGTCCTACGAGCAGTACTTC. It yields the protein CASSLSDGSYEQYF.